The T cell receptor (beta chain) under discussion was sequenced for a study of blood T cell repertoires in COVID-19. Study-level information: The cDNA or gDNA used as material had been derived from T cells, B-cell-depleted T cells, or PBMCs.

Methods used by the authors: Nucleated cell number was recorded as an estimate derived from reference gene primer amplification. Some clones are missing from TCRdb's copy, which holds only in-frame ones; the method was immunoSEQ multiplex PCR. The V and J calls and the clone size are those of that table, but D and trimming were determined from the DNA. The sample records around 250,000 clones, 80% to 90% being singletons. Self-reported history from a screening survey and questionnaire set each donor's cohort. V was clipped by 6 bases and J by 2 bases, with 10 bases between them. The CDR3 consists of 13 residues. The germline gives CDR1 SGHTA, CDR2 FQGTGA.

The sequencing input was PBMCs or T cells enriched from blood (not recorded which). The sequence was obtained from a young man with acute COVID-19. V usage is TRBV7-3 and J usage is TRBJ2-5; perhaps TRBD1 as D (5 bases). The CDR3 DNA follows: TGTGCCAGCAGTACCCGACAGCAAGAGACCCAGTACTTC. Its translation: CASSTRQQETQYF.